This T cell receptor beta chain was retrieved from a study of blood T cell repertoires in COVID-19. Looking at the study overall: The United States, Italy and Spain supplied acute and convalescent COVID-19 samples.

The germline CDR1 and CDR2 sequences are ENHRY and SYGVKD. The ends were cut back, 8 bases at V and 7 bases at J, with 11 bases in the middle. The CDR3 is made up of 11 amino acids. Measured with immunoSEQ multiplex PCR; TCRdb has only the in-frame clones, and not every one. The repertoire holds fewer than 150,000 clones, with over 70% as singletons. This sequence originates from a man older than 75 with acute or convalescent COVID-19. The chain is built from TRBV10-3 and TRBJ2-5, with D maybe TRBD2 (7 bases). The sample taken for sequencing was peripheral blood. CDR3: CAIGEGVTQYF. The CDR3 region has the DNA TGTGCCATCGGGGAGGGGGTGACCCAGTACTTC.